This entry lists 30 T cell receptor beta chains sequenced from one sample in a study of PD-1 blockade in classical Hodgkin lymphoma. The assay was immunoSEQ multiplex PCR, and TCRdb's table has in-frame clones only and misses some. Counted here are some 21,000 clones, around 94% occurring once; the ten biggest clones make up 4.5% to 7%. Time point in this sample: newly diagnosed, previously untreated cHL patient sample. The specimen sequenced was peripheral blood mononuclear cells (PBMCs). All receptors come from a human donor with classical Hodgkin lymphoma.

This sequence joins TRBV7-2 and TRBJ1-5; D is ambiguous. The CDR3 is 15 residues long. Germline assignment: CDR1 SGHTA and CDR2 FQGNSA. V lost 5 bases and J lost 0, with 11 bases in between. CDR3: CASSPRGISNQPQHF. CDR3 bases: TGTGCCAGCAGCCCCAGAGGTATTAGCAATCAGCCCCAGCATTTT.

V is TRBV13 and J is TRBJ2-4; D remains unclear. Germline CDR1 and CDR2: PRHDT and FYEKMQ (reference sequence). V was clipped by 5 bases and J by 3 bases, with 11 bases between them. CDR3 size: 14 residues. The CDR3 sequence is CASSPSKGKNIQYF. The DNA for the CDR3 is TGTGCCAGCAGCCCCTCCAAGGGCAAAAACATTCAGTACTTC.

The chain links TRBV9 to TRBJ2-3, with D possibly TRBD1 on 5 matching bases. Germline CDR1 is SGDLS and CDR2 is YYNGEE. CDR3 size: 16 residues. Trimming shortened V by 0 bases and J by 2 bases, and 13 bases separated the two germline ends. DNA for the CDR3: TGTGCCAGCAGCGTAGTGGGGCAGTTTTACACAGATACGCAGTATTTT. It specifies CASSVVGQFYTDTQYF. The complete variable domain, with remaining parts taken from reference TRBV9 and TRBJ2-3, reads DSGVTQTPKHLITATGQRVTLRCSPRSGDLSVYWYQQSLDQGLQFLIQYYNGEERAKGNILERFSAQQFPDLHSELNLSSLELGDSALYFCASSVVGQFYTDTQYFGPGTRLTVL.

CDR3 loop: CASSWSLNYGYTF. CDR3 DNA sequence: TGTGCCAGCAGTTGGTCCCTTAACTATGGCTACACCTTC. V gene TRBV28 combines with J gene TRBJ1-2; D call uncertain. The CDR3 is 13 amino acids. Trimming took off 4 bases at V and 1 base at J, with 7 bases between the two ends. Germline V CDR1 and CDR2: MDHEN, SYDVKM.

This clone appeared once. The rearrangement joins TRBV6-5 to TRBJ1-4; 9 bases fit TRBD1. V lost 4 bases and J lost 4; bases outside the gene matches: 4. Looked up from germline, CDR1 is MNHEY and CDR2 is SVGAGI. This CDR3 region has 15 residues. The CDR3 reads CASSSRDRVNEKLFF. CDR3 in DNA: TGTGCCAGCAGTTCCCGGGACAGGGTTAATGAAAAACTGTTTTTT.

The genes are TRBV28 and TRBJ2-1; TRBD2 is a possible D gene (6 bases). Germline V gives CDR1 MDHEN, CDR2 SYDVKM. The length of the CDR3 is 16 residues. V was shortened by 2 bases and J by 4 bases, with 15 bases between the two germline ends. The CDR3 DNA is TGTGCCAGCAGTTTAACGGCGGGACTTTCATACAATGAGCAGTTCTTC. Protein sequence: CASSLTAGLSYNEQFF.

This rearrangement joins TRBV18 to TRBJ1-1, with D tentatively TRBD1 (6 bases). V was shortened by 0 bases and J by 5 bases, with 13 bases between the two germline ends. Germline CDR1 and CDR2: KGHSH and LQKENI. CDR3 length: 15 residues. DNA of the CDR3: TGTGCCAGCTCACCACCGGGGGGGCCGGGGACTGAAGCTTTCTTT. This codes for CASSPPGGPGTEAFF.

The chain has TRBV29-1 and TRBJ2-1, with D perhaps given as TRBD1 or TRBD2 (6 bases each). V was clipped by 5 bases and J by 7 bases, with 12 bases between them. The CDR3 consists of 12 residues. The germline CDR1 and CDR2 sequences are SQVTM and ANQGSEA. The CDR3 region has the DNA TGCAGCGTTCTCAAGGGGGGAAATGAGCAGTTCTTC. This encodes CSVLKGGNEQFF.

V is TRBV11-2 and J is TRBJ1-1; no definite D call. Per germline, CDR1 SGHAT and CDR2 FQNNGV. V lost 2 bases and J 1 base, leaving 8 bases between the germline ends. This CDR3 region has 14 residues. CDR3 DNA: TGTGCCAGCAGCTTAATGGCAGGGAACACTGAAGCTTTCTTT. This gives the protein CASSLMAGNTEAFF.

The J gene is TRBJ2-1, the V gene TRBV11-2; D is tentatively TRBD1 or TRBD2 (5 bases each). The germline CDR1 and CDR2 sequences are SGHAT and FQNNGV. The CDR3 is made up of 14 amino acids. V was cut by 1 base and J by 13 bases, with 17 bases left in between. CDR3 bases: TGTGCCAGCAGCTTAGGCTTGTCAGTCCGGGACCAGTTCTTC. This translates into CASSLGLSVRDQFF.

The chain couples TRBV23-1 to TRBJ1-1, with a possible D match to TRBD1 (6 bases). TRBV23-1 is sorted into the ORF group, with uncertain function. The V end lost 3 bases, the J end lost 6 bases, and 17 bases lay between the germline ends. CDR3 length equals 15 residues. The CDR3 DNA reads as TGCGCCAGCAGTCATGCGGGGGCGCCCCACGCTGAAGCTTTCTTT. It encodes CASSHAGAPHAEAFF.

The chain couples TRBV6-5 to TRBJ1-5; D is unclear. Trimming removed 2 bases from V and 3 bases from J, with 11 bases in between. The CDR3 contains 15 residues. Per germline, CDR1 MNHEY and CDR2 SVGAGI. DNA of the CDR3: TGTGCCAGCAGTTACGGCAGAGACTACAATCAGCCCCAGCATTTT. Translated, it gives CASSYGRDYNQPQHF.

J is TRBJ2-6 and V is TRBV7-8; D ambiguous. V was cut by 5 bases and J by 0 bases, with 11 bases left in between. CDR1 SGHVS and CDR2 FQNEAQ come from the germline V gene. The CDR3 totals 16 residues. CDR3 residues: CASSLFSGSGANVLTF. Written as DNA, the CDR3 is TGTGCCAGCAGCCTTTTTTCTGGCTCTGGGGCCAACGTCCTGACTTTC.

This rearrangement joins TRBV30 to TRBJ2-6, with D tentatively TRBD1 (5 bases). Trimming took 0 bases from V and 0 from J, leaving 6 bases between them. CDR3 length: 15 residues. In germline, CDR1 is GTSNPN, CDR2 SVGIG (reference sequence). The CDR3 bases are TGTGCCTGGAGTGTAGGGGTCTCTGGGGCCAACGTCCTGACTTTC. As protein: CAWSVGVSGANVLTF.

CDR3 amino acids: CASSLFPRDGGSTDTQYF. The CDR3 nucleotides are TGTGCCAGCAGCCTTTTTCCTCGAGACGGGGGCAGCACAGATACGCAGTATTTT. The chain couples TRBV5-6 to TRBJ2-3, with D perhaps being TRBD1 or TRBD2 (6 bases each). The ends were cut back, 4 bases at V and 0 bases at J, with 21 bases in the middle. Germline V CDR1 and CDR2: SGHDT, YYEEEE. This CDR3 region has 18 residues.

The rearrangement links TRBV5-1 to TRBJ1-2, with 9 bases that match TRBD1. The junction had 4 bases not matched to a gene; V was cut back by 1 base and J by 0 bases. The CDR3 is made up of 16 amino acids. Germline V gene data show CDR1 as SGHRS and CDR2 as YFSETQ. As DNA, the CDR3 is TGCGCCAGCAGCTTGACAGGGGGCGAAACTAACTATGGCTACACCTTC. Encoded protein: CASSLTGGETNYGYTF.

The V gene is TRBV29-1, the J gene TRBJ2-1; 13 bases line up with TRBD2. CDR1 is SQVTM and CDR2 is ANQGSEA in the germline V gene. CDR3 length equals 16 residues. The trim removed 7 bases at V and 0 bases at J, leaving 6 bases unmatched. CDR3 sequence reads: CSATGLAGISYNEQFF. CDR3 nucleotide sequence: TGCAGCGCCACGGGACTAGCGGGAATCTCCTACAATGAGCAGTTCTTC.

In DNA form, the CDR3 reads TGCGCCAGCAGCCAAGATCTTGTACCTGGAAACACCATATATTTT. This encodes CASSQDLVPGNTIYF. The chain has TRBV4-3 and TRBJ1-3; D is undetermined. Trimming left V 0 bases short and J 2 bases short, with 8 bases between. CDR1 is LGHNA, CDR2 YSLEER, per germline. The CDR3 extends over 15 amino acids.

The chain carries TRBV27 and TRBJ1-4; D remains unclear. CDR3 length: 15 amino acids. Looked up from germline, CDR1 is MNHEY and CDR2 is SMNVEV (reference sequence). Trimming left V 2 bases short and J 8 bases short, with 15 bases between. CDR3 residues: CASSLVKGLREKLFF. The CDR3 region has the DNA TGTGCCAGCAGTTTAGTCAAGGGATTACGGGAAAAACTGTTTTTT.

In nucleotides, the CDR3 is TGTGCCAGCAGTTACCGGACAGGGTACGGAAACACCATATATTTT. Residues: CASSYRTGYGNTIYF. The rearrangement joins TRBV6-9 to TRBJ1-3; TRBD1 agrees at 8 bases. Trimming took 3 bases from V and 4 from J; bases not matched to a gene: 5. This CDR3 region has 15 residues. Looked up from germline, CDR1 is MNHGY and CDR2 is SVAAGI.

The chain couples TRBV6-6 to TRBJ2-2; D might be TRBD1 or TRBD2, each matching 5 bases. The CDR3 loop spans 13 amino acids. Germline CDR1 reads MNHNY; CDR2 reads SVGAGI (reference sequence). V lost 2 bases to trimming and J lost 7 bases, with 8 bases between them. CDR3 residues: CASSYGGVGELFF. The CDR3 nucleotides are TGTGCCAGCAGTTACGGGGGAGTCGGGGAGCTGTTTTTT.

This chain joins TRBV5-1 and TRBJ2-4; D tentatively fits TRBD1 or TRBD2 (6 bases each). CDR1 and CDR2 from the germline V gene are SGHRS and YFSETQ. The V end lost 0 bases, the J end lost 6 bases, and 16 bases lay between the germline ends. The CDR3 contains 16 residues. This chain's CDR3 is CASSLGPSGAGNIQYF. CDR3 coding DNA: TGCGCCAGCAGCTTGGGACCGTCGGGGGCAGGAAACATTCAGTACTTC.

The rearrangement joins TRBV21-1 to TRBJ2-5; the DNA was not used to check the table's D call, TRBD2. TRBV21-1 is a listed pseudogene. The CDR3 extends over 15 amino acids. The CDR3 bases are TGTGCCAGCAGCAACCGGCAGCGCGGTCAAGAGACCCAGTACTTC. Its protein product is CASSNRQRGQETQYF.

The chain has TRBV18 and TRBJ2-7; a weak D match, TRBD2 (5 bases). The CDR3 consists of 15 residues. Trimming stripped 2 bases from V and 0 bases from J, with 11 bases between. CDR1 KGHSH and CDR2 LQKENI come from the germline V gene. The CDR3 region is CASSPTLAPSYEQYF. DNA for the CDR3: TGTGCCAGCTCACCAACCCTAGCTCCCTCCTACGAGCAGTACTTC.

The rearrangement joins TRBV18 to TRBJ2-1, with 8 nucleotides matching TRBD1. Trimming at V came to 5 bases and at J to 7 bases, leaving 16 bases not matched to a gene. This CDR3 has 17 residues. Germline V gene lookup returns CDR1 KGHSH and CDR2 LQKENI. CDR3: CASSAKDRESWLNEQFF. The CDR3 nucleotides are TGTGCCAGCTCAGCTAAGGACAGGGAATCTTGGCTGAATGAGCAGTTCTTC.

This chain joins TRBV7-2 and TRBJ2-3; 8 nucleotides line up with TRBD2. The CDR3 extends over 16 amino acids. Germline V gene lookup returns CDR1 SGHTA and CDR2 FQGNSA. The V segment lost 5 bases and the J segment 1 base; nucleotides outside the gene matches: 8. The CDR3 coding sequence is TGTGCCAGCAGCGACGGGCGGGGGGCTGGCACAGATACGCAGTATTTT. The encoded protein is CASSDGRGAGTDTQYF.

The chain uses TRBV6-6 and TRBJ1-3; D is ambiguous. The V end was cut by 6 bases, the J end by 2 bases, with 11 bases between. Germline CDR1 and CDR2: MNHNY and SVGAGI (reference sequence). CDR3 size: 14 residues. The CDR3 nucleotides read TGTGCCAGCAGGAAGACACCCCCTGGAAACACCATATATTTT. Translation: CASRKTPPGNTIYF.

V is TRBV18 and J is TRBJ1-1; D is possibly TRBD1 (5 bases). There are 15 residues in the CDR3. V lost 1 base and J lost 2, with 11 bases in between. Germline V gives CDR1 KGHSH, CDR2 LQKENI. The CDR3 bases are TGTGCCAGCTCACCACGGGGGGAATACAACACTGAAGCTTTCTTT. Translated, it gives CASSPRGEYNTEAFF.

The chain joins TRBV27 to TRBJ2-7; maybe TRBD2 (6 bases). V was trimmed by 6 bases and J by 3 bases, leaving 24 bases between them. The CDR3 totals 17 residues. Germline CDR1 reads MNHEY; CDR2 reads SMNVEV (reference sequence). As DNA, the CDR3 is TGTGCCAGCAGCGTTTGGGGGGTCGCGCCGCGAGACTACGAGCAGTACTTC. Protein sequence: CASSVWGVAPRDYEQYF.

The rearrangement joins TRBV9 to TRBJ2-1, with TRBD2 matching 7 bases. This CDR3 has 16 residues. Germline CDR1 is SGDLS and CDR2 is YYNGEE. The J segment lost 2 bases and the V segment lost 3 bases, leaving 8 bases of the junction unmatched. The CDR3 reads CASSASLAAPYNEQFF. CDR3 nucleotides: TGTGCCAGCAGCGCCTCGCTAGCGGCTCCCTACAATGAGCAGTTCTTC.